These 16 T cell receptor beta chains were sequenced from one sample in a study of cytomegalovirus exposure and HLA in healthy donors. Primers for the PCR totalled 60 Vbeta and 13 Jbeta. This table comes from immunoSEQ multiplex PCR, and its TCRdb copy is limited to in-frame clones, with some not included. The table shows 150,000 to 200,000 clones, with roughly four fifths occurring only once. Sequencing used PBMCs. All receptors derive from a woman between 25 and 40 years old in good health and CMV-seropositive.

The V call is TRBV4-3, the J call TRBJ2-5; 8 bases line up with TRBD2. CDR1 is LGHNA and CDR2 is YSLEER in the germline V gene. The V gene end was trimmed by 1 base and the J gene end by 2 bases; junction bases not matched to a gene: 3. The CDR3 contains 15 residues. DNA of the CDR3: TGCGCCAGCAGCCAAGGCGGGGGGCTTCAAGAGACCCAGTACTTC. It is translated as CASSQGGGLQETQYF.

The gene calls are TRBV4-1 and TRBJ1-1; D might be TRBD1 (5 bases). This CDR3 is 15 amino acids long. V was pared by 0 bases and J by 6 bases, with 14 bases between. CDR1 is MGHRA, CDR2 YSYEKL, per germline. The CDR3 loop is CASSQDPGEGSEAFF. CDR3 nucleotides: TGCGCCAGCAGCCAAGACCCGGGGGAAGGATCTGAAGCTTTCTTT.

This chain uses TRBV5-1 with TRBJ1-1; weak D call: TRBD1 (5 bases). With 2 bases removed from V and 1 base from J, the gap between germline ends came to 9 bases. Germline V gene sequence: CDR1 SGHRS, CDR2 YFSETQ. The CDR3 sequence is 14 residues long. DNA of the CDR3: TGCGCCAGCAGCTTAAGGGGTGGGAACACTGAAGCTTTCTTT. This codes for CASSLRGGNTEAFF.

The chain is built from TRBV7-2 and TRBJ1-2; D is uncertain. Germline-derived CDR1 and CDR2 are SGHTA and FQGNSA. This CDR3 has 13 amino acids. V lost 5 bases and J lost 5, with 12 bases in between. CDR3 residues: CASSPGLKYGYTF. The CDR3 DNA sequence: TGTGCCAGCAGCCCCGGACTGAAATATGGCTACACCTTC.

V and J are TRBV10-1 and TRBJ2-2; D is unclear. This CDR3 has 14 residues. The germline V and J ends were trimmed by 2 bases and 6 bases, with 10 bases remaining between them. Germline lookup yields CDR1 WNHNN and CDR2 SYGVQD (reference sequence). This chain's CDR3 is CASSERYGPGELFF. The CDR3 DNA is TGCGCCAGCAGTGAGCGGTATGGGCCCGGGGAGCTGTTTTTT.

The chain joins TRBV2 to TRBJ2-5; 8 nucleotides align to TRBD2. The end of the DNA aligns better with TRBJ2-7, so the J call may be wrong. CDR3 size: 14 residues. Germline loops: CDR1 SNHLY, CDR2 FYNNEI. CDR3 residues: CASTKERGLDEQYF. The DNA of the CDR3 is TGTGCCAGCACCAAAGAGCGGGGGCTGGACGAGCAGTACTTC.

The chain employs TRBV5-1 and TRBJ1-3; TRBD1 agrees at 7 bases. V shed 2 bases, J shed 3 bases, and the junction held 5 bases outside the gene matches. Germline assignment: CDR1 SGHRS and CDR2 YFSETQ. The CDR3 runs 15 residues. The CDR3 DNA is TGCGCCAGCAGCTTCGCAGGGGGGCTTGGAAACACCATATATTTT. It translates to CASSFAGGLGNTIYF. Filled out from reference TRBV5-1 and TRBJ1-3, the complete variable domain reads KAGVTQTPRYLIKTRGQQVTLSCSPISGHRSVSWYQQTPGQGLQFLFEYFSETQRNKGNFPGRFSGRQFSNSRSEMNVSTLELGDSALYLCASSFAGGLGNTIYFGEGSWLTVV.

Regarding this clone: Other DNA variants within this sample encode the same CDR3. V usage is TRBV6-5 and J usage is TRBJ2-7; TRBD2 agrees at 7 bases. In germline, CDR1 is MNHEY, CDR2 SVGAGI. Trimming took 0 bases from V and 3 from J; bases not matched to a gene: 8. The CDR3 is 16 residues long. The CDR3 nucleotides are TGTGCCAGCAGTTACTCGAGGCTAGCGGAGAACTACGAGCAGTACTTC. Translation: CASSYSRLAENYEQYF.

CDR3 residues: CASSVVEAGELFF. Here the CDR3 DNA reads TGTGCCAGCAGCGTAGTAGAGGCCGGGGAGCTGTTTTTT. This chain connects TRBV9 to TRBJ2-2; D unresolved. This CDR3 region has 13 residues. V lost 0 bases, J lost 6 bases, and 6 bases lay in between. The germline V gene encodes CDR1 SGDLS and CDR2 YYNGEE.

The count of this clone is one. This chain connects TRBV27 to TRBJ1-2, with D possibly TRBD1 on 5 matching bases. The CDR3 runs 14 residues. Per germline, CDR1 MNHEY and CDR2 SMNVEV (reference sequence). Trimming stripped 3 bases from V and 5 bases from J, with 13 bases between. CDR3 protein: CASSFSGGLYGYTF. The CDR3 DNA sequence: TGTGCCAGCAGTTTTTCGGGGGGATTATATGGCTACACCTTC.

This clone occurred a few times. The chain uses TRBV11-2 and TRBJ1-4; a possible D gene is TRBD1 (6 bases). The germline CDR1 and CDR2 sequences are SGHAT and FQNNGV. Trimming left V 1 base short and J 5 bases short, with 14 bases between. The CDR3 runs 16 residues. The CDR3 reads CASSLGWTELNEKLFF. The DNA for the CDR3 is TGTGCCAGCAGCTTAGGATGGACAGAGTTAAATGAAAAACTGTTTTTT.

This chain joins TRBV2 and TRBJ2-1; a possible D gene is TRBD1 (6 bases). V was shortened by 2 bases and J by 10 bases, with 15 bases between the two germline ends. Looked up from germline, CDR1 is SNHLY and CDR2 is FYNNEI. CDR3 length: 14 amino acids. The DNA for the CDR3 is TGTGCCAGCAGTGAACAATCTGTTACAGGGGAGCAGTTCTTC. Residues: CASSEQSVTGEQFF.

The chain couples TRBV5-1 to TRBJ2-3, with D hard to call. Germline V gene lookup returns CDR1 SGHRS and CDR2 YFSETQ. Trimming took 0 bases from V and 4 from J, leaving 21 bases between them. The CDR3 extends over 18 amino acids. The CDR3 DNA follows: TGCGCCAGCAGCTTGGAGCCGCTACCCTCCACCTCGGCAGATACGCAGTATTTT. This translates into CASSLEPLPSTSADTQYF.

V gene TRBV13 combines with J gene TRBJ1-1; possibly TRBD1 for D (6 bases). From germline, CDR1 is PRHDT and CDR2 FYEKMQ (reference sequence). The CDR3 runs 16 residues. V was cut by 4 bases and J by 5 bases, with 20 bases left in between. CDR3 in amino acids: CASSSIRDTMGTEAFF. DNA of the CDR3: TGTGCCAGCAGCTCCATCCGGGACACCATGGGGACTGAAGCTTTCTTT.

CDR3 sequence reads: CASSFQGAGGYTF. DNA of the CDR3: TGTGCCAGCAGCTTCCAGGGGGCAGGAGGCTACACCTTC. This chain links TRBV7-9 with TRBJ1-2; 8 bases fit TRBD1. This CDR3 is 13 amino acids long. The V and J ends lost 3 bases and 8 bases, in that order; junction bases with no gene match: 5. Germline V gives CDR1 SEHNR, CDR2 FQNEAQ (reference sequence).

This sequence joins TRBV18 and TRBJ2-5, with 7 nucleotides matching TRBD1. Unmatched junction bases numbered 8, after V lost 5 bases and J lost 5 bases. The CDR3 consists of 14 residues. Germline CDR1 KGHSH, CDR2 LQKENI. CDR3 region: CASSSTTGSETQYF. DNA of the CDR3: TGTGCCAGCTCATCGACGACAGGGTCGGAGACCCAGTACTTC. The whole variable domain, filled in from reference TRBV18 and TRBJ2-5, reads NAGVMQNPRHLVRRRGQEARLRCSPMKGHSHVYWYRQLPEEGLKFMVYLQKENIIDESGMPKERFSAEFPKEGPSILRIQQVVRGDSAAYFCASSSTTGSETQYFGPGTRLLVL.